The 18 T cell receptor beta chains given below trace back to one sample, sequenced in a study of T cells in tuberculosis. Generated by immunoSEQ multiplex PCR, the TCRdb table keeps only in-frame clones and is missing some. The sample holds more than 70,000 clones, about nine tenths seen once. Cells were sorted from thawed PBMC rested overnight and stained with GMM-loaded CD1B tetramer, viability dye and anti-CD3. The CD1B tetramers carried C32 glucose monomycolate purified from Rhodococcus equi. Sequencing was carried out using CD1b-GMM tetramer-negative cells sorted from PBMCs. All receptors come from an adult woman with latent tuberculosis.

In its sample, this clone was seen once. J is TRBJ2-3 and V is TRBV2; D possibly corresponds to TRBD1 (6 bases). Trimming stripped 7 bases from V and 4 bases from J, with 12 bases between. The CDR3 is 13 amino acids. Germline CDR1 reads SNHLY; CDR2 reads FYNNEI. The CDR3 is CASNRQGPDTQYF. The CDR3 coding sequence is TGTGCCAGCAATCGTCAGGGGCCAGATACGCAGTATTTT. The variable domain in full, with the rest retrieved from reference TRBV2 and TRBJ2-3, is EPEVTQTPSHQVTQMGQEVILRCVPISNHLYFYWYRQILGQKVEFLVSFYNNEISEKSEIFDDQFSVERPDGSNFTLKIRSTKLEDSAMYFCASNRQGPDTQYFGPGTRLTVL.

A single count supports this clone. The V gene is TRBV9, the J gene TRBJ2-7; TRBD1 aligns across 8 bases. The CDR3 totals 15 residues. Germline V gene lookup returns CDR1 SGDLS and CDR2 YYNGEE. With 4 bases clipped from V and 2 bases from J, the junction kept 8 bases outside the gene matches. This chain's CDR3 is CASSPRQGRTYEQYF. The CDR3 DNA reads as TGTGCCAGCAGCCCTCGACAGGGGCGGACCTACGAGCAGTACTTC.

The CDR3 sequence is CASSSPPGHRSYEQYV. CDR3 in DNA: TGTGCCAGCAGCTCCCCCCCGGGACACCGCTCCTACGAGCAGTACGTC. V and J are TRBV7-2 and TRBJ2-7, with D perhaps TRBD1 (6 bases). The germline V gene encodes CDR1 SGHTA and CDR2 FQGNSA. This CDR3 contains 16 residues. The V end was cut by 4 bases, the J end by 0 bases, with 16 bases between.

This chain uses TRBV5-4 with TRBJ1-1; weak D call: TRBD1 (6 bases). The CDR3 has 13 amino acids. The germline CDR1 and CDR2 sequences are SGHNT and YYREEE (reference sequence). Trimming stripped 5 bases from V and 3 bases from J, with 11 bases between. The chain's CDR3 is CASSPTGHTEAFF. The CDR3 nucleotides are TGTGCCAGCAGTCCGACAGGCCACACTGAAGCTTTCTTT. The entire variable domain, with the rest obtained from reference TRBV5-4 and TRBJ1-1, is as follows: ETGVTQSPTHLIKTRGQQVTLRCSSQSGHNTVSWYQQALGQGPQFIFQYYREEENGRGNFPPRFSGLQFPNYSSELNVNALELDDSALYLCASSPTGHTEAFFGQGTRLTVV.

This rearrangement joins TRBV4-3 to TRBJ1-5; TRBD1 matches at 9 bases. With V trimmed by 3 bases and J by 6 bases, 6 bases remained unmatched. The CDR3 consists of 15 residues. Germline assignment: CDR1 LGHNA and CDR2 YSLEER. CDR3 residues: CASSHGTGGGQPQHF. DNA for the CDR3: TGCGCCAGCAGCCATGGAACAGGGGGCGGTCAGCCCCAGCATTTT.

For the CDR3, the DNA is TGTGCCAGCAGTCCCGGGACAGGGGGCAATCAGCCCCAGCATTTT. It is translated as CASSPGTGGNQPQHF. The chain links TRBV6-1 to TRBJ1-5; 10 bases align to TRBD1. V lost 5 bases and J lost 2; bases outside the gene matches: 3. Per germline, CDR1 MNHNS and CDR2 SASEGT. The CDR3 loop spans 15 amino acids.

The J gene is TRBJ1-3, the V gene TRBV11-3, with a possible D match to TRBD1 (5 bases). The CDR3 covers 16 residues. Trimming shortened V by 4 bases and J by 0 bases, and 13 bases separated the two germline ends. Per germline, CDR1 SGHNT and CDR2 YENEEA. CDR3 coding DNA: TGTGCCAGCAGCTCCCCTGGGGGGGGCTCTGGAAACACCATATATTTT. This codes for CASSSPGGGSGNTIYF.

The chain has TRBV25-1 and TRBJ1-2; TRBD1 matches at 7 bases. J gave up 7 bases and V 8 bases, and 10 bases lay outside the gene matches. The CDR3 is made up of 13 amino acids. The germline gives CDR1 MGHDK, CDR2 SYGVNS. The CDR3 here is CASVGQVQGGYTF. The CDR3 coding sequence is TGTGCCAGCGTCGGACAGGTCCAAGGTGGCTACACCTTC.

This clone was picked up one time. The rearrangement joins TRBV11-2 to TRBJ2-1, with 7 bases matching TRBD1. Germline CDR1 and CDR2: SGHAT and FQNNGV. The CDR3 is made up of 14 amino acids. The J segment lost 9 bases and the V segment lost 4 bases, leaving 9 bases of the junction unmatched. The chain's CDR3 is CASSSRTGWSEQFF. The CDR3 bases are TGTGCCAGCAGCTCACGGACAGGATGGAGTGAGCAGTTCTTC.

The rearrangement links TRBV6-1 to TRBJ2-1; TRBD2 is a possible D gene (6 bases). Germline CDR1 reads MNHNS; CDR2 reads SASEGT. The CDR3 runs to 15 residues. V was pared by 6 bases and J by 6 bases, with 18 bases between. The CDR3 sequence: CASSDPYSGRNEQFF. DNA of the CDR3: TGTGCCAGCAGCGACCCCTATAGCGGACGCAATGAGCAGTTCTTC.

The chain employs TRBV5-4 and TRBJ1-2, with 7 bases fitting TRBD1. The V segment lost 5 bases and the J segment 4 bases; nucleotides outside the gene matches: 11. The germline CDR1 and CDR2 sequences are SGHNT and YYREEE (reference sequence). The CDR3 runs to 15 residues. In DNA form, the CDR3 reads TGTGCCAGCAGTTTTAACGACAGGGCCGTCTATGGCTACACCTTC. Its protein product is CASSFNDRAVYGYTF.

The chain has TRBV7-6 and TRBJ2-2, with 7 bases identical to TRBD2. Germline-derived CDR1 and CDR2 are SGHVS and FNYEAQ. Trimming took 1 base from V and 4 from J; bases not matched to a gene: 9. The CDR3 loop spans 17 amino acids. The CDR3 loop reads CASSLVQSPSGTGELFF. The CDR3 nucleotides read TGTGCCAGCAGCTTAGTCCAGTCTCCTAGCGGCACCGGGGAGCTGTTTTTT. Full variable domain (remainder filled in from reference TRBV7-6 and TRBJ2-2): GAGVSQSPRYKVTKRGQDVALRCDPISGHVSLYWYRQALGQGPEFLTYFNYEAQQDKSGLPNDRFSAERPEGSISTLTIQRTEQRDSAMYRCASSLVQSPSGTGELFFGEGSRLTVL.

The CDR3 coding sequence is TGTGCCAGGGGAACGCAGCGGAGCCAAGAGACCCAGTACTTC. Its protein is CARGTQRSQETQYF. The chain links TRBV2 to TRBJ2-5; tentatively, D is TRBD2 (5 bases). Germline CDR1 reads SNHLY; CDR2 reads FYNNEI. This CDR3 comprises 14 residues. V was clipped by 9 bases and J by 1 base, with 15 bases between them.

The table lists this clone with a few counts. The chain is built from TRBV2 and TRBJ1-4, with a tentative D call TRBD1 (6 bases). The CDR3 loop spans 14 amino acids. Germline CDR1 reads SNHLY; CDR2 reads FYNNEI. The V end was cut by 7 bases, the J end by 0 bases, with 9 bases between. The CDR3 loop reads CASNREATNEKLFF. The CDR3 DNA follows: TGTGCCAGCAACAGGGAAGCAACTAATGAAAAACTGTTTTTT. Variable domain in full (rest from reference TRBV2 and TRBJ1-4): EPEVTQTPSHQVTQMGQEVILRCVPISNHLYFYWYRQILGQKVEFLVSFYNNEISEKSEIFDDQFSVERPDGSNFTLKIRSTKLEDSAMYFCASNREATNEKLFFGSGTQLSVL.

The chain links TRBV6-5 to TRBJ1-2; D possibly corresponds to TRBD1 (5 bases). Germline V gene lookup returns CDR1 MNHEY and CDR2 SVGAGI. V lost 2 bases, J lost 2 bases, and 15 bases lay in between. The CDR3 totals 16 residues. DNA of the CDR3: TGTGCCAGCAGTTACCCGTCGGCGGGGGGAAACTATGGCTACACCTTC. Its translation is CASSYPSAGGNYGYTF.

The chain couples TRBV6-6 to TRBJ2-5; D possibly corresponds to TRBD2 (5 bases). Germline V gene lookup returns CDR1 MNHNY and CDR2 SVGAGI (reference sequence). V was clipped by 8 bases and J by 2 bases, with 6 bases between them. This CDR3 is 11 amino acids long. This CDR3 reads CASRRQETQYF. The CDR3 DNA reads TGTGCCAGCCGGAGGCAAGAGACCCAGTACTTC.

The chain carries TRBV7-2 and TRBJ2-3, with TRBD2 matching over 12 bases. Germline V gives CDR1 SGHTA, CDR2 FQGNSA. This CDR3 spans 19 amino acids. V lost 5 bases to trimming and J lost 3 bases; unmatched junction nucleotides: 15. CDR3 nucleotide sequence: TGTGCCAGCAGCGCCCGACTAGCGGGGGCTCCACTGGGTACAGATACGCAGTATTTT. It translates to CASSARLAGAPLGTDTQYF.

This clone was recorded only once. One junction end disagrees with the germline gene, perhaps due to a read error. This sequence joins TRBV7-7 and TRBJ2-5; 9 nucleotides agree with TRBD2. The CDR3 covers 17 residues. CDR1 and CDR2 (germline): SSHAT, FNYEAQ (reference sequence). Written as DNA, the CDR3 is TGTGCTAGCAGCTTAGCGGGGGCCCTTTCCCCGGCAGAGACCCAGTACTTC. This codes for CASSLAGALSPAETQYF.